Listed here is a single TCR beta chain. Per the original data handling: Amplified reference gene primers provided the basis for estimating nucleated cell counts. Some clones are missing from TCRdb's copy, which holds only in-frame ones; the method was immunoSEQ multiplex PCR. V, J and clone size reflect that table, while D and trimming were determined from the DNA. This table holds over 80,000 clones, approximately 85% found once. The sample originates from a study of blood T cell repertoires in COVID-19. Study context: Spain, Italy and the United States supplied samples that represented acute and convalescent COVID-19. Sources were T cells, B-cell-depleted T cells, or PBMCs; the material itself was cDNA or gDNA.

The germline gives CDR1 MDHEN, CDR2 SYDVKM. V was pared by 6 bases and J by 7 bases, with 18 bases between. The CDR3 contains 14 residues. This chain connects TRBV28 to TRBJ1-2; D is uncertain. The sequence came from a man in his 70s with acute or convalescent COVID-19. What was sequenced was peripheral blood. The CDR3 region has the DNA TGTGCCAGCAGCTCAACCCCCGAGGAGGCTGGCTACACCTTC. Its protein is CASSSTPEEAGYTF.